One and the same sample provided the 30 T cell receptor beta chains below, sequenced in a study of blood T cell repertoires in COVID-19. Sequencing used immunoSEQ multiplex PCR; TCRdb keeps in-frame clones, though not all of them. The sample lists 310,000 or so clones; 75% to 90% were seen once. Material: PBMCs or T cells enriched from blood (not recorded which). The source is a woman in her forties who had recovered from COVID-19.

This clone has a handful of counts. The V call is TRBV19, the J call TRBJ2-1; 9 nucleotides align to TRBD1. CDR1 and CDR2 from the germline V gene are LNHDA and SQIVND (reference sequence). This CDR3 comprises 16 residues. Trimming at V came to 4 bases and at J to 7 bases, leaving 11 bases not matched to a gene. In DNA, the CDR3 is TGTGCCAGTAGTAGACCCCGGGACAGGGTAGCAAATGAGCAGTTCTTC. Its translation is CASSRPRDRVANEQFF.

The table lists this clone with a count of one. The V gene is TRBV4-3, the J gene TRBJ2-1, with D possibly matching TRBD1 (5 bases). CDR1 and CDR2 from the germline V gene are LGHNA and YSLEER. The CDR3 is 19 residues long. The ends were cut back, 1 base at V and 8 bases at J, with 27 bases in the middle. The CDR3 sequence is CASSQVVIAGASPFDEQFF. CDR3 nucleotides: TGCGCCAGCAGCCAAGTTGTTATAGCTGGGGCCAGCCCTTTCGATGAGCAGTTCTTC.

V is TRBV10-3 and J is TRBJ2-1; TRBD2 agrees at 10 bases. V shed 2 bases and J 0 bases; nucleotides not matched to a gene: 4. The CDR3 loop spans 17 amino acids. CDR1 ENHRY and CDR2 SYGVKD come from the germline V gene. In nucleotides, the CDR3 is TGTGCCATCAGTGAGGGTAGCGGGGGGCCCTCCTACAATGAGCAGTTCTTC. This codes for CAISEGSGGPSYNEQFF.

The gene calls are TRBV7-3 and TRBJ2-5; D gene unclear. Germline V gives CDR1 SGHTA, CDR2 FQGTGA. This CDR3 has 14 amino acids. With 3 bases removed from V and 4 bases from J, the gap between germline ends came to 12 bases. CDR3 residues: CASSFGGSGETQYF. CDR3 nucleotides: TGTGCCAGCAGCTTTGGTGGGTCGGGAGAGACCCAGTACTTC.

The count of this clone is one. The gene calls are TRBV5-4 and TRBJ2-5; TRBD1 aligns across 8 bases. The CDR3 has 17 amino acids. V was clipped by 4 bases and J by 3 bases; unmatched bases: 14. Germline V CDR1 and CDR2: SGHNT, YYREEE (reference sequence). The CDR3 sequence is CASSATGTGVKKETQYF. CDR3 coding DNA: TGTGCCAGCAGCGCTACCGGGACAGGCGTGAAAAAAGAGACCCAGTACTTC.

This sequence joins TRBV6-5 and TRBJ1-1; TRBD1 agrees at 8 bases. CDR1 and CDR2 (germline): MNHEY, SVGAGI. Trimming at V came to 6 bases and at J to 0 bases, leaving 6 bases not matched to a gene. The CDR3 has 15 residues. The chain's CDR3 is CASRTGTGMNTEAFF. The DNA for the CDR3 is TGTGCCAGCAGGACAGGGACAGGTATGAACACTGAAGCTTTCTTT.

The genes are TRBV12-3 or TRBV12-4 and TRBJ1-5; D gene unclear. This CDR3 is 13 amino acids long. The V and J ends lost 3 bases and 5 bases respectively, with 8 bases between them. Here the CDR3 DNA reads TGTGCCAGCAGTTTTACAGCTTATCAGCCCCAGCATTTT. Its protein is CASSFTAYQPQHF.

The chain carries TRBV21-1 and TRBJ1-2. TRBV21-1 is recorded as a pseudogene. CDR3 size: 16 residues. The CDR3 sequence is CASSRRSSGAEDGYTF. Here the CDR3 DNA reads TGTGCCAGCAGCCGTCGGAGTTCAGGAGCGGAGGATGGCTACACCTTC.

The chain carries TRBV5-1 and TRBJ2-3, with 12 bases matching TRBD2. CDR1 and CDR2 from the germline V gene are SGHRS and YFSETQ. The CDR3 loop spans 16 amino acids. Trimming at V came to 1 base and at J to 2 bases, leaving 2 bases not matched to a gene. The DNA of the CDR3 is TGCGCCAGCAGCTTGCTAGCGGGAGGGTTCACAGATACGCAGTATTTT. It is translated as CASSLLAGGFTDTQYF.

V and J are TRBV9 and TRBJ2-7, with 10 bases matching TRBD1. Germline V gene lookup returns CDR1 SGDLS and CDR2 YYNGEE. The ends lost 3 bases at V and 5 bases at J; junction bases unmatched: 2. The CDR3 has 13 residues. CDR3 in DNA: TGTGCCAGCAGCGCGACAGGGGGCAACGAGCAGTACTTC. Encoded protein: CASSATGGNEQYF. The full variable domain, with the rest looked up from reference TRBV9 and TRBJ2-7, is DSGVTQTPKHLITATGQRVTLRCSPRSGDLSVYWYQQSLDQGLQFLIQYYNGEERAKGNILERFSAQQFPDLHSELNLSSLELGDSALYFCASSATGGNEQYFGPGTRLTVT.

This sequence joins TRBV7-9 and TRBJ2-3; 10 bases line up with TRBD2. The ends lost 6 bases at V and 2 bases at J; junction bases unmatched: 11. The CDR3 sequence is 17 residues long. CDR1 is SEHNR and CDR2 is FQNEAQ in the germline V gene (reference sequence). The CDR3 spells CASRGTSVRYPTDTQYF. The CDR3 coding sequence is TGTGCCAGCAGGGGGACTAGCGTAAGATACCCCACAGATACGCAGTATTTT.

The chain has TRBV7-3 and TRBJ2-3, with unresolved D. This CDR3 is built from 14 residues. CDR1 SGHTA and CDR2 FQGTGA come from the germline V gene. The V end was cut by 5 bases, the J end by 2 bases, with 11 bases between. CDR3 nucleotides: TGTGCCAGCAGCGAGGAACTCAACACAGATACGCAGTATTTT. It codes for CASSEELNTDTQYF.

This chain connects TRBV3-1 (or the pseudogene TRBV3-2) to TRBJ1-3; D might be TRBD1 (5 bases). This CDR3 region has 16 residues. Germline assignment: CDR1 LGHDT and CDR2 YNNKEL (reference sequence). Trimming pared 1 base from V and 0 bases from J, leaving 10 bases between. The CDR3 here is CASSQGGTDSGNTIYF. The CDR3, as DNA: TGTGCCAGCAGCCAAGGGGGGACTGACTCTGGAAACACCATATATTTT.

The V and J genes are TRBV29-1 and TRBJ2-1, with 10 bases matching TRBD2. This CDR3 region has 14 residues. CDR1 is SQVTM and CDR2 is ANQGSEA in the germline V gene. V shed 4 bases, J shed 8 bases, and the junction held 8 bases outside the gene matches. CDR3 sequence (DNA): TGCAGCGTTGGGACTAGCGGATCCCTCGATGAGCAGTTCTTC. This gives the protein CSVGTSGSLDEQFF.

This clone was seen once. CDR3 bases: TGTGCCAGCAGCTCCCAGGTTCTCCCCTTTAGGGAGCAGTACTTC. This encodes CASSSQVLPFREQYF. This chain links TRBV28 with TRBJ2-7; D not resolved. The V end lost 6 bases, the J end lost 7 bases, and 22 bases lay between the germline ends. The CDR3 consists of 15 residues. The germline gives CDR1 MDHEN, CDR2 SYDVKM.

The rearrangement joins TRBV30 to TRBJ1-4; D call uncertain. V lost 0 bases, J lost 0 bases, and 5 bases lay in between. In germline, CDR1 is GTSNPN, CDR2 SVGIG (reference sequence). CDR3 length: 14 amino acids. The CDR3 DNA reads as TGTGCCTGGAGTGTACGGTCAACTAATGAAAAACTGTTTTTT. This encodes CAWSVRSTNEKLFF.

The V gene is TRBV11-3, the J gene TRBJ1-1; 8 bases fit TRBD1. Looked up from germline, CDR1 is SGHNT and CDR2 is YENEEA. This CDR3 comprises 15 residues. V was clipped by 5 bases and J by 5 bases; unmatched bases: 10. Here the CDR3 reads CASSPPGQVGTEAFF. The DNA of the CDR3 is TGTGCCAGCAGCCCTCCGGGACAGGTAGGAACTGAAGCTTTCTTT.

The chain recombines TRBV12-3 or TRBV12-4 with TRBJ2-7; no firm D call. The CDR3 sequence is 13 residues long. V shed 2 bases and J shed 3 bases, with 8 bases lying between them. The CDR3 region is CASSLWRNYEQYF. Written as DNA, the CDR3 is TGTGCCAGCAGTTTATGGCGGAACTACGAGCAGTACTTC.

The V call is TRBV21-1, the J call TRBJ2-1; the D call in the table, TRBD2, was not verified against the DNA. TRBV21-1 is tagged as a pseudogene. CDR3 length equals 16 residues. The CDR3 DNA reads TGTGCCAGCAGCTTTAGCGGGCCGAGCTCCTACAATGAGCAGTTCTTC. Its translation is CASSFSGPSSYNEQFF.

The genes are TRBV19 and TRBJ1-5, with 9 bases fitting TRBD1. The CDR3 covers 13 residues. V lost 5 bases to trimming and J lost 7 bases; unmatched junction nucleotides: 3. Germline CDR1 LNHDA, CDR2 SQIVND (reference sequence). CDR3 in DNA: TGTGCCAGTAGTGGTACAGGGGGCCAGCCCCAGCATTTT. Its translation is CASSGTGGQPQHF.

The chain links TRBV18 to TRBJ2-1; perhaps TRBD1 as D (6 bases). From germline, CDR1 is KGHSH and CDR2 LQKENI. The V end lost 3 bases, the J end lost 4 bases, and 10 bases lay between the germline ends. CDR3 length: 14 amino acids. CDR3 sequence reads: CASSPWTAYNEQFF. CDR3 coding DNA: TGTGCCAGCTCACCTTGGACAGCTTACAATGAGCAGTTCTTC.

This clone was recorded a few times. The CDR3 reads CASSLSDNEQFF. The CDR3 coding sequence is TGTGCCAGCAGTTTGTCAGACAATGAGCAGTTCTTC. The V gene is TRBV27, the J gene TRBJ2-1; D remains ambiguous. This CDR3 is 12 amino acids long. Trimming pared 3 bases from V and 5 bases from J, leaving 5 bases between. Germline V CDR1 and CDR2: MNHEY, SMNVEV (reference sequence).

The rearrangement links TRBV28 to TRBJ2-7; D gene ambiguous. The CDR3 has 13 residues. Trimming removed 6 bases from V and 2 bases from J, with 11 bases in between. Germline CDR1 MDHEN, CDR2 SYDVKM. The CDR3: CASSLTTAYEQYF. CDR3 DNA: TGTGCCAGCAGCCTGACAACAGCCTACGAGCAGTACTTC.

In its sample, this clone was seen a few times. J is TRBJ1-2 and V is TRBV30; perhaps TRBD1 as D (5 bases). Germline V gene lookup returns CDR1 GTSNPN and CDR2 SVGIG (reference sequence). V was clipped by 4 bases and J by 6 bases, with 15 bases between them. The CDR3 runs 13 residues. CDR3 sequence reads: CAWIGGEGNGYTF. The CDR3, as DNA: TGTGCCTGGATTGGGGGGGAAGGGAATGGCTACACCTTC.

The chain couples TRBV4-2 to TRBJ2-5, with 7 positions matching TRBD1. The CDR3 is 13 residues long. V dropped 1 base and J dropped 8; count of bases not matched to a gene: 4. The germline CDR1 and CDR2 sequences are LGHNA and YNFKEQ. The CDR3 region is CASSQARQGTQYF. CDR3 in DNA: TGTGCCAGCAGCCAAGCCCGACAGGGAACCCAGTACTTC.

This sequence joins TRBV7-9 and TRBJ1-2; TRBD1 might be the D (6 bases). Germline CDR1 reads SEHNR; CDR2 reads FQNEAQ (reference sequence). This CDR3 spans 15 amino acids. With 3 bases removed from V and 6 bases from J, the gap between germline ends came to 17 bases. This CDR3 reads CASSFLLGAQNGYTF. As DNA, the CDR3 is TGTGCCAGCAGCTTTTTGTTGGGGGCGCAGAATGGCTACACCTTC.

The V call is TRBV6-2 or TRBV6-3, the J call TRBJ1-5; 8 bases are shared with TRBD1. The CDR3 loop spans 13 amino acids. J gave up 5 bases and V 5 bases, and 2 bases lay outside the gene matches. CDR1 MNHEY and CDR2 SVGEGT come from the germline V gene. The CDR3 spells CASSLQGDQPQHF. The CDR3 DNA sequence: TGTGCCAGCAGTCTACAGGGGGATCAGCCCCAGCATTTT.

V usage is TRBV3-1 (or the pseudogene TRBV3-2) and J usage is TRBJ2-6; 7 nucleotides agree with TRBD2. V gave up 1 base and J gave up 2 bases; unmatched junction bases: 5. The CDR3 spans 17 residues. Germline assignment: CDR1 LGHDT and CDR2 YNNKEL (reference sequence). The CDR3 coding sequence is TGTGCCAGCAGCCAAGGCAGCGGGGTAGCTGGGGCCAACGTCCTGACTTTC. This gives the protein CASSQGSGVAGANVLTF.

V gene TRBV29-1 combines with J gene TRBJ1-2; 9 positions match TRBD1. Per germline, CDR1 SQVTM and CDR2 ANQGSEA. The V segment lost 4 bases and the J segment 0 bases; nucleotides outside the gene matches: 3. CDR3 length: 14 amino acids. The CDR3 here is CSVGTGEANYGYTF. CDR3 nucleotides: TGCAGCGTTGGGACAGGGGAAGCTAACTATGGCTACACCTTC.

The V and J genes are TRBV5-4 and TRBJ2-1; 9 nucleotides align to TRBD2. The CDR3 consists of 14 residues. V gave up 0 bases and J gave up 10 bases; unmatched junction bases: 5. CDR1 and CDR2 from the germline V gene are SGHNT and YYREEE (reference sequence). The CDR3 region is CASSLGLAGTEQFF. The CDR3 nucleotides are TGTGCCAGCAGCTTGGGTCTAGCGGGGACCGAGCAGTTCTTC.